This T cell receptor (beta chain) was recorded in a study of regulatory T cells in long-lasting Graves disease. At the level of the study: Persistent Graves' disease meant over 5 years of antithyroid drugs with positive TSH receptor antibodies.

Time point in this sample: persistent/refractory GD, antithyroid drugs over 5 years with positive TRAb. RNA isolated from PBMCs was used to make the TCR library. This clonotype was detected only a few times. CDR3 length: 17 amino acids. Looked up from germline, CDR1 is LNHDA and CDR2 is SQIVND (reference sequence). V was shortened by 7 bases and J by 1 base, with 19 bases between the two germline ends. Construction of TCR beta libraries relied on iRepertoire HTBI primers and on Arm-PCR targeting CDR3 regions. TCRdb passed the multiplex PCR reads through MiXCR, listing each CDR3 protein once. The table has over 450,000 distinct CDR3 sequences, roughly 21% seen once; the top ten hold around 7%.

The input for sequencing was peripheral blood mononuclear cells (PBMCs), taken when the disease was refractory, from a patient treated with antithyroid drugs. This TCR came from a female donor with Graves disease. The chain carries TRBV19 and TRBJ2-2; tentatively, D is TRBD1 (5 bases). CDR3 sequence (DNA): TGTGCCAGTACCTCATGGGGTGACAGTGGGAACACCGGGGAGCTGTTTTTT. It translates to CASTSWGDSGNTGELFF.